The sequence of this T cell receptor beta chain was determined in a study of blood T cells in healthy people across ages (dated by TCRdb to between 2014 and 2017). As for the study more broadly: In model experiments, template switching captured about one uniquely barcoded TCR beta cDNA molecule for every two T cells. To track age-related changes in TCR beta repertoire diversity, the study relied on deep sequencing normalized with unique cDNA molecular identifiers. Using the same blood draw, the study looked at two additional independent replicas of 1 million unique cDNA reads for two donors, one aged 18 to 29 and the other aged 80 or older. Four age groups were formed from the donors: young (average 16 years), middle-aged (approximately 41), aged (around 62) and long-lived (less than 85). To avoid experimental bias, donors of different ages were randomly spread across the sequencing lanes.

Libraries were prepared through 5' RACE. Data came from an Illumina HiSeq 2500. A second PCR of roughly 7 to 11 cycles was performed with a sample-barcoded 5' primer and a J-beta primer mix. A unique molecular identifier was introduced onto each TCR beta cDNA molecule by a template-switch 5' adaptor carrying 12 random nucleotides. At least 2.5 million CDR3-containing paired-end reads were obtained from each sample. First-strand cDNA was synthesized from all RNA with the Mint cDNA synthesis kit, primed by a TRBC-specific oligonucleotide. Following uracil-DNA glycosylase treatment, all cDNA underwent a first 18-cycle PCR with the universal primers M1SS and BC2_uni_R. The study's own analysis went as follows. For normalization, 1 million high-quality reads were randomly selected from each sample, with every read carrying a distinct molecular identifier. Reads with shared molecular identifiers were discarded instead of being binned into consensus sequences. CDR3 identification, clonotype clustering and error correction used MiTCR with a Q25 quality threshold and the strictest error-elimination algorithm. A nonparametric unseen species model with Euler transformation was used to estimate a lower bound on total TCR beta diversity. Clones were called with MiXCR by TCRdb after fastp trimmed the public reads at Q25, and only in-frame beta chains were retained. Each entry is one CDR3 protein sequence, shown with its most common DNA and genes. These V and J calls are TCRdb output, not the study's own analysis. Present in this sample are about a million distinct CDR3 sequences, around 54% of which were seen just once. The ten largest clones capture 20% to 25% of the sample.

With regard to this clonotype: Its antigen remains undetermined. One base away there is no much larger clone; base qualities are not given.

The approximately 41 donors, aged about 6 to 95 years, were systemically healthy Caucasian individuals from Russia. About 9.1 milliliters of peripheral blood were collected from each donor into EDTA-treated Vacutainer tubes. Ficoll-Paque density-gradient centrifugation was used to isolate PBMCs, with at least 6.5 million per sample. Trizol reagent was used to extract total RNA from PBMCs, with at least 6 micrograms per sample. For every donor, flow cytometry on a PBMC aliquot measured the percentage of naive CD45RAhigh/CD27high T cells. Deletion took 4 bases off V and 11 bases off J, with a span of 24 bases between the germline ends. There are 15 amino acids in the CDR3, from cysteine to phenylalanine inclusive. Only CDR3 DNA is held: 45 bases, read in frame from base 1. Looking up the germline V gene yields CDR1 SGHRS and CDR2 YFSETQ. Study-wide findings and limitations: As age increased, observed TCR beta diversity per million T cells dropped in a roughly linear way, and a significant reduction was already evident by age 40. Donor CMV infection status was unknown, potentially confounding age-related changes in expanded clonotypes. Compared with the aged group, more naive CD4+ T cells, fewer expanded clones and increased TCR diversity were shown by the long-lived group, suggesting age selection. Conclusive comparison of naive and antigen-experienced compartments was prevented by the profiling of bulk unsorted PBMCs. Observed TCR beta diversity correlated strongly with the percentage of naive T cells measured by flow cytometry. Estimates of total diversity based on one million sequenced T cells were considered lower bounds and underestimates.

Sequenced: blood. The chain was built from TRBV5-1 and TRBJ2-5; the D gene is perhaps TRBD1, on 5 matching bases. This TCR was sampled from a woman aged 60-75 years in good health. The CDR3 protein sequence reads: CASSMEGLGLNEQYF. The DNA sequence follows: TGCGCCAGCAGCATGGAAGGTCTGGGGCTAAATGAGCAGTACTTC.